This T cell receptor beta chain is from a study of blood T cell repertoires in COVID-19. At the level of the study: Collection of acute and convalescent COVID-19 samples took place in the United States, Italy and Spain. In each case, the material was cDNA or gDNA derived from T cells, B-cell-depleted T cells, or PBMCs.

With 6 bases clipped from V and 4 bases from J, the junction kept 7 bases outside the gene matches. Germline V gene lookup returns CDR1 SNHLY and CDR2 FYNNEI. This CDR3 region has 14 residues. Per the study methods: Amplification from reference gene primers served as the basis for estimated nucleated cell counts. Clones were read by immunoSEQ multiplex PCR, and TCRdb kept only the in-frame ones, dropping some. V, J and clone size were drawn from that table, and D and trimming were deduced from the DNA. The profile shows around 160,000 clones, roughly four fifths of them singletons. Sequenced material: peripheral blood. The sequence was collected from a human donor with acute or convalescent COVID-19. The donor label of this sample is uncertain. The chain recombines TRBV2 with TRBJ1-1; the match to TRBD1 covers 8 bases. The CDR3 DNA follows: TGTGCCAGCAGGTCGACAGGGGCCACCACTGAAGCTTTCTTT. Translation gives CASRSTGATTEAFF.